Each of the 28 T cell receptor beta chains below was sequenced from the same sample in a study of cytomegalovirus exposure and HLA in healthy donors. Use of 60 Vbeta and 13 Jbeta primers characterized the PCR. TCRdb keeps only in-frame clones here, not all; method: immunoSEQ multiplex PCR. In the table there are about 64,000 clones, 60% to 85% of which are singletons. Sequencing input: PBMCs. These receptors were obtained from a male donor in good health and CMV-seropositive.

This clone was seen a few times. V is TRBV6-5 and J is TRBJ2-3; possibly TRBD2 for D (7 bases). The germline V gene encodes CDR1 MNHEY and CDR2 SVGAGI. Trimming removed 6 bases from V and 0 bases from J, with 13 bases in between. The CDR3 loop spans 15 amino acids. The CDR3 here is CASRHGGLSTDTQYF. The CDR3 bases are TGTGCCAGCAGACACGGGGGGCTTAGCACAGATACGCAGTATTTT.

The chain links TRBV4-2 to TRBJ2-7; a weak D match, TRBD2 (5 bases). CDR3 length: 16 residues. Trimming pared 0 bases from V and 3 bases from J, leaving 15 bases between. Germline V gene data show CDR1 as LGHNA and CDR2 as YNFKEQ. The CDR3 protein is CASSQEYRGGYYEQYF. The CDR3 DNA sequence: TGTGCCAGCAGCCAAGAATACCGGGGTGGATACTACGAGCAGTACTTC.

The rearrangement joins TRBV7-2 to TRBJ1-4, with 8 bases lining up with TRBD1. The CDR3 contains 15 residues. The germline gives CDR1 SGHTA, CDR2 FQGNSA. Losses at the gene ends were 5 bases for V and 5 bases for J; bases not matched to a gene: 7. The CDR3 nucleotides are TGTGCCAGCAGCCCAGGGGGCACCCGGAATGAAAAACTGTTTTTT. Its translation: CASSPGGTRNEKLFF.

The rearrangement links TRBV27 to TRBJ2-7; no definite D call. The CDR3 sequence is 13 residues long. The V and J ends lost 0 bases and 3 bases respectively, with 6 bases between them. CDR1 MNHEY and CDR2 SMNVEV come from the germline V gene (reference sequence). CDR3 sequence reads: CASSLSYRYEQYF. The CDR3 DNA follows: TGTGCCAGCAGTTTATCGTATCGCTACGAGCAGTACTTC.

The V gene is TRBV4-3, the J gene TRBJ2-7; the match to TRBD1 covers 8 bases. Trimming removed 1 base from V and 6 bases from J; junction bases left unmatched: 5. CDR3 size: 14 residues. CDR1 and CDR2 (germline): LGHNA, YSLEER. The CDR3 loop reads CASSQGTGRREQYF. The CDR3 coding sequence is TGCGCCAGCAGCCAAGGGACAGGGCGACGCGAGCAGTACTTC.

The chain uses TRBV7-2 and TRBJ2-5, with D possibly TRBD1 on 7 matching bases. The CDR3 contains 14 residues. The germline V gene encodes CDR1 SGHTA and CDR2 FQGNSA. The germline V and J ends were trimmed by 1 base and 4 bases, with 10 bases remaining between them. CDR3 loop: CASSLGGTVETQYF. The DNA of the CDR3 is TGTGCCAGCAGCTTAGGCGGGACAGTAGAGACCCAGTACTTC.

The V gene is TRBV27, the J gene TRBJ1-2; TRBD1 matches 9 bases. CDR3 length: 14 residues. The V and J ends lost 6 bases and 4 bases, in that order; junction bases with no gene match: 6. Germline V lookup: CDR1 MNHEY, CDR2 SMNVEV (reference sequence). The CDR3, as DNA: TGTGCCAGCAGCCGGGACAGGGCAACCTATGGCTACACCTTC. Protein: CASSRDRATYGYTF.

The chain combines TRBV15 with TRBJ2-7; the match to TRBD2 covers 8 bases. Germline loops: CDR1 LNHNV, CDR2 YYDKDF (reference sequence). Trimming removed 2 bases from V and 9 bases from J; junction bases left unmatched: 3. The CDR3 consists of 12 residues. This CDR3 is CATSRRGGVQYF. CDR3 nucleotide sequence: TGTGCCACCAGCAGACGGGGGGGGGTGCAGTACTTC.

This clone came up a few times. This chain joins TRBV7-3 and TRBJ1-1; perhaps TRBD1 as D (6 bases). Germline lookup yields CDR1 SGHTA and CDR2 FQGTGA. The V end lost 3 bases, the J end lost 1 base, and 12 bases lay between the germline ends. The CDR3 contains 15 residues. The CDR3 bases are TGTGCCAGCAGCTTGACAGGTGAGGGGAACACTGAAGCTTTCTTT. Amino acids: CASSLTGEGNTEAFF.

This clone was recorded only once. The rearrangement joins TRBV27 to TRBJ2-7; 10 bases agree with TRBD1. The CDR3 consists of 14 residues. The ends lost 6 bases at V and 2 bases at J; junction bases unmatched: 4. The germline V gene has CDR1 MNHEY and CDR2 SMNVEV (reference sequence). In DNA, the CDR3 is TGTGCCAGCAGCGGGACAGGGGCAACCTACGAGCAGTACTTC. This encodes CASSGTGATYEQYF.

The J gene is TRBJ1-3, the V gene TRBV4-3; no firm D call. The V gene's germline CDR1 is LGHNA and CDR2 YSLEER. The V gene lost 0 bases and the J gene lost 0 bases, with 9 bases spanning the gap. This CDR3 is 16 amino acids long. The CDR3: CASSQDWRTSGNTIYF. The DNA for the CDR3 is TGCGCCAGCAGCCAAGATTGGAGGACCTCTGGAAACACCATATATTTT.

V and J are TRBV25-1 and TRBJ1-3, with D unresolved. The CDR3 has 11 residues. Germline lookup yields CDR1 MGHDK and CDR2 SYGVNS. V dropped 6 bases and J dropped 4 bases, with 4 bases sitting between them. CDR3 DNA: TGTGCCAGCAGCTTAGGAAACACCATATATTTT. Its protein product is CASSLGNTIYF.

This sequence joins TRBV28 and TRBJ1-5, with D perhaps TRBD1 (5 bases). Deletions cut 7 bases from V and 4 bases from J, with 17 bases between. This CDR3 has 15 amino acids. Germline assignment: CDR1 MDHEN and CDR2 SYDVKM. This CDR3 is CASTLTQGWNQPQHF. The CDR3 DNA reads TGTGCCAGCACCCTCACTCAGGGTTGGAATCAGCCCCAGCATTTT.

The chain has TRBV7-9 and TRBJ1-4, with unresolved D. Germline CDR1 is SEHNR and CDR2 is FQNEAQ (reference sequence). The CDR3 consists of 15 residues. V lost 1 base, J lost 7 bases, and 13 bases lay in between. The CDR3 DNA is TGTGCCAGCAGCTTAGGCCGGGGAGTGCTTGAAAAACTGTTTTTT. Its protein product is CASSLGRGVLEKLFF.

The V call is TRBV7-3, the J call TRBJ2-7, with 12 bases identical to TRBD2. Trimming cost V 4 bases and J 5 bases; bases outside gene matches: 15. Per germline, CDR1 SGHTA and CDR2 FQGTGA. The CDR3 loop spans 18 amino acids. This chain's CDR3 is CASSSELAGGLPTDEQYF. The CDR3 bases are TGTGCCAGCAGCTCCGAACTAGCGGGGGGCCTCCCTACCGACGAGCAGTACTTC.

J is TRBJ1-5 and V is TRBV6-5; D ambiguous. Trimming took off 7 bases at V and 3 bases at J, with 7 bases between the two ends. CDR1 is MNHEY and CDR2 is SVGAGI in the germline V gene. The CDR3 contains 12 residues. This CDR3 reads CASNSLNQPQHF. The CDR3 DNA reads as TGTGCCAGCAATAGCCTCAATCAGCCCCAGCATTTT.

CDR3 residues: CASSLVPRGGLGREQFF. DNA for the CDR3: TGTGCCAGCAGCTTAGTGCCTCGGGGGGGCCTCGGGAGGGAGCAGTTCTTC. V is TRBV11-2 and J is TRBJ2-1; 8 bases match TRBD2. After removal of 1 base from V and 10 bases from J, the junction contained 15 bases not matched to a gene. This CDR3 is 17 amino acids long. Germline values: CDR1 SGHAT, CDR2 FQNNGV.

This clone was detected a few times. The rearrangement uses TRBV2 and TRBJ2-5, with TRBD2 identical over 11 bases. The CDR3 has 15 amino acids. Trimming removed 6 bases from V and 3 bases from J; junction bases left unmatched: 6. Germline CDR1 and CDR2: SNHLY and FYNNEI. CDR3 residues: CASSAGTSGEETQYF. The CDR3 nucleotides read TGTGCCAGCAGCGCCGGGACTAGCGGAGAAGAGACCCAGTACTTC.

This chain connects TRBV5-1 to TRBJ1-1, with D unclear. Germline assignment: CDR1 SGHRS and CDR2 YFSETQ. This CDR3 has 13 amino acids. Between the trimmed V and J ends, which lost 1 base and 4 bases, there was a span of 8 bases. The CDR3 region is CASSLFPGTEAFF. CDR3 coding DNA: TGCGCCAGCAGCTTGTTCCCGGGCACTGAAGCTTTCTTT.

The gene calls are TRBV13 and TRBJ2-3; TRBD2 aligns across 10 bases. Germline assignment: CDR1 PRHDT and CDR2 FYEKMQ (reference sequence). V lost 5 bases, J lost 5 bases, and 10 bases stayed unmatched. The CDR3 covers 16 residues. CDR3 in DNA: TGTGCCAGCAGCAGACCGAGCGGGGGGGCCAAAGATACGCAGTATTTT. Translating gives CASSRPSGGAKDTQYF.

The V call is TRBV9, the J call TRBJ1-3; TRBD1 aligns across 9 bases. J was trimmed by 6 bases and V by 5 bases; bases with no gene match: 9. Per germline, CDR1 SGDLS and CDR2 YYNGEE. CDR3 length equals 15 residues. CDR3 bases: TGTGCCAGCAGGGGAACGGGACAGGGAGAAAACACCATATATTTT. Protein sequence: CASRGTGQGENTIYF.

The DNA of the CDR3 is TGCGCCAGCAGTACAGAACCGGTGGTCACTGAAGCTTTCTTT. It encodes CASSTEPVVTEAFF. The chain has TRBV10-2 and TRBJ1-1; D ambiguous. Germline V gene sequence: CDR1 WSHSY, CDR2 SAAADI. V dropped 5 bases and J dropped 4 bases, with 14 bases sitting between them. The CDR3 loop spans 14 amino acids.

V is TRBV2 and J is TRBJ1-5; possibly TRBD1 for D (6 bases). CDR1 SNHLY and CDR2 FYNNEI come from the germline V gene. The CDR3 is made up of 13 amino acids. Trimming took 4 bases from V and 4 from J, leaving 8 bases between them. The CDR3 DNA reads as TGTGCCAGCAGTGGAACAGGGAATCAGCCCCAGCATTTT. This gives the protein CASSGTGNQPQHF.

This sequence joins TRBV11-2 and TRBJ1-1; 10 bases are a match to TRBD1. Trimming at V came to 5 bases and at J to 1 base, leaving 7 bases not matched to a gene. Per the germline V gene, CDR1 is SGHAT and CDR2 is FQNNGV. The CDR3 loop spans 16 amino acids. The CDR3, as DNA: TGTGCCAGCAGCCCCGGGACAGGGGTGGGGAACACTGAAGCTTTCTTT. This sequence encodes CASSPGTGVGNTEAFF.

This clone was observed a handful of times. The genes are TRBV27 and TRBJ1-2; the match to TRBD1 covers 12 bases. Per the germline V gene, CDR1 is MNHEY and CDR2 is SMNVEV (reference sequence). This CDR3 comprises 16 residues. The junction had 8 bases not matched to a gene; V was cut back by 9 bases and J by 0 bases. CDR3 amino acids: CARSPGQGAPNYGYTF. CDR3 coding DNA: TGTGCCAGATCTCCGGGACAGGGGGCTCCTAACTATGGCTACACCTTC.

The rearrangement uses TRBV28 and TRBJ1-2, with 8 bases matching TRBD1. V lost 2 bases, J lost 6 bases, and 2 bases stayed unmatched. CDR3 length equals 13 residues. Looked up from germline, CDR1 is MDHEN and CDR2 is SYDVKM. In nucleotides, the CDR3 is TGTGCCAGCAGTTTAGGGACAGGCAATGGCTACACCTTC. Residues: CASSLGTGNGYTF.

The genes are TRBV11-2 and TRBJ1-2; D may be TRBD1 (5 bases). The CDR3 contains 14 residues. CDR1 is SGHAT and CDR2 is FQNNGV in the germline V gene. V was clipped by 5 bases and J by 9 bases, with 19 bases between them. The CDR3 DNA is TGTGCCAGCAGCGGAGATGGGGCAACTATTCGCTACACCTTC. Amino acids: CASSGDGATIRYTF.

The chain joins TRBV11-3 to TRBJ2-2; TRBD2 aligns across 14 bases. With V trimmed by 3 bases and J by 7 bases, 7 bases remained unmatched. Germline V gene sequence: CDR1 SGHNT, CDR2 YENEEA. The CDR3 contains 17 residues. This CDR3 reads CASSFYFGTSGSGELFF. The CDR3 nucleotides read TGTGCCAGCAGCTTCTATTTCGGGACTAGCGGGAGCGGGGAGCTGTTTTTT.